The rows below give T cell receptor beta chains drawn from one sample of a study of blood T cells in healthy people across ages. MiXCR was run by TCRdb on the 5' RACE reads, yielding one entry per CDR3 protein. Of some 860,000 distinct CDR3 sequences in the sample, 45% to 70% were seen once. Sequencing was carried out using blood. These receptors all come from a man aged 35 to 55 in good health. Each CDR3 is given with its conserved first and last residue. The D gene is left open where the match is weak. Only part of the rows carry a size: once, few, many, or a class if the clone is expanded.

>-|TRBV9|TRBD2|TRBJ2-5
TGTGCCAGCAGCGCTCTACTAGCGGGCCAAGAGACCCAGTACTTC
CASSALLAGQETQYF
>-|TRBV6-2/TRBV6-3|-|TRBJ2-3
TGTGCCAGCACCACAATCGAGGGGAATACGCAGTATTTT
CASTTIEGNTQYF
>-|TRBV10-3|-|TRBJ1-1
TGTGCCATCCAATGGGCCATGAACACTGAAGCTTTCTTT
CAIQWAMNTEAFF
>-|TRBV6-2/TRBV6-3|TRBD1|TRBJ1-2
TGTGCCAGCAGCCGGGACAGGGGTGTCTATGGCTACACCTTC
CASSRDRGVYGYTF
>few|TRBV29-1|TRBD2|TRBJ2-1
TGCAGCGTTGAACCCAGCGGGGGGGGTGAGCAGTTCTTC
CSVEPSGGGEQFF
>-|TRBV28|TRBD1|TRBJ1-6
TGTGCCAGCAGGCCGGACAGGGACTCTTCACCCCTCCACTTT
CASRPDRDSSPLHF
>-|TRBV28|-|TRBJ1-4
TGTGCCAGCAGTCTAAGAGAACAGGGTTCTGTGGAAAAACTGTTTTTT
CASSLREQGSVEKLFF
>few|TRBV27|-|TRBJ1-2
TGTGCCAGCAGTTTATCGGGGGAAGCAGGCTACACCTTC
CASSLSGEAGYTF
>-|TRBV3-1|-|TRBJ2-7
TGTGCCAGCAGCTATCGACGGGCCTTTATGGTCGAGCAGTACTTC
CASSYRRAFMVEQYF
>-|TRBV29-1|-|TRBJ2-7
TGCAGCGTTGGACGAACAAGTCTTCCCCGATACGAGCAGTACTTC
CSVGRTSLPRYEQYF
>-|TRBV29-1|-|TRBJ2-1
TGCAGCGCCATGGGAGCGGAGCTCCTATACAATGAGCAGTTCTTC
CSAMGAELLYNEQFF
>many|TRBV20-1|-|TRBJ2-6
TGCAGTGCCCAAGTCCGCTCTGGGGCCAACGTCCTGACTTTC
CSAQVRSGANVLTF
>-|TRBV28|TRBD2|TRBJ2-1
TGTGCCAGCAGTGGGCGCGGTAGCGGGGGCAATGAGCAGTTCTTC
CASSGRGSGGNEQFF
>-|TRBV28|-|TRBJ2-5
TGTGCCAGCAGTCCCTCCCTCGGGTATAATTCGGAGACCCAGTACTTC
CASSPSLGYNSETQYF
>-|TRBV10-3|-|TRBJ1-1
TGTGCCTCGACAGACAGACGCGACACTGAAGCTTTCTTT
CASTDRRDTEAFF
>few|TRBV7-9|-|TRBJ2-4
TGTGCCAGCAGCCCATCATCAGGGGTTGCAGCCAAAAACATTCAGTACTTC
CASSPSSGVAAKNIQYF
>few|TRBV4-2|-|TRBJ2-7
TGTGCCAGCAGCCAAGACGGGACTCCACTGGACGAGCAGTACTTC
CASSQDGTPLDEQYF
>once|TRBV20-1|-|TRBJ2-5
TGCAGTGCTGGCCAAGTCCAAGAGACCCAGTACTTC
CSAGQVQETQYF
>-|TRBV12-3/TRBV12-4|TRBD1|TRBJ1-4
TGTGCCAGCAGTGTACAGGGGGCAAGTGAAAAACTGTTTTTT
CASSVQGASEKLFF
>once|TRBV4-3|TRBD2|TRBJ2-7
TGCGCCAGCAGCCTCTCTTCCGGGGGGGCCTACGAGCAGTACTTC
CASSLSSGGAYEQYF
>-|TRBV20-1|-|TRBJ2-1
TGCAGTGCTGAACCACAGGGTTCCTACAATGAGCAGTTCTTC
CSAEPQGSYNEQFF
>few|TRBV7-9|-|TRBJ2-7
TGTGCCAGCAGCCGTACGGTGGGAGGGACATCTTCTTACGAGCAGTACTTC
CASSRTVGGTSSYEQYF
>once|TRBV28|-|TRBJ1-2
TGTGCCAGCGCAGAATGGGGAGGCTATGGCTACACCTTC
CASAEWGGYGYTF
>-|TRBV5-1|TRBD2|TRBJ2-3
TGCGCCAGCAGCACGGGGACTAGCGGGGACACAGATACGCAGTATTTT
CASSTGTSGDTDTQYF
>-|TRBV29-1|-|TRBJ2-7
TGCAGCGTTGAAGAGCTAGCTTCTGGGTCCTACAATGAGCAGTACTTC
CSVEELASGSYNEQYF
>few|TRBV7-2|TRBD2|TRBJ2-7
TGTGCCAGCAGCTTAAAACTAGCGACCTCCTACGAGCAGTACTTC
CASSLKLATSYEQYF
>few|TRBV3-1|-|TRBJ2-4
TGTGCCAGCAGCCAAGACGCCACCCCGGCGAACATTCAGTACTTC
CASSQDATPANIQYF
>few|TRBV6-1|-|TRBJ1-6
TGTGCCAGCCTAAGGGACTTCTATAATTCACCCCTCCACTTT
CASLRDFYNSPLHF
>-|TRBV7-2|-|TRBJ2-1
TGTGCCAGCAGCTTAAGGAGCGGAATGTCGGATTACAATGAGCAGTTCTTC
CASSLRSGMSDYNEQFF
>-|TRBV7-9|-|TRBJ2-4
TGTGCCAGCAGCCCGACAGGACTATCCAAAAACATTCAGTACTTC
CASSPTGLSKNIQYF
>-|TRBV12-3/TRBV12-4|TRBD1|TRBJ1-2
TGTGCCAGCTATGGGACAGGGATTTATGGCTACACCTTC
CASYGTGIYGYTF
>few|TRBV28|-|TRBJ2-3
TGTGCCAGCAGTTCCCTTTGGTCGGCGGGATGGACGCAGTATTTT
CASSSLWSAGWTQYF
>-|TRBV5-1|-|TRBJ2-3
TGCGCCAGCAGCACCCGGAGTGCAGATACGCAGTATTTT
CASSTRSADTQYF
>-|TRBV5-1|-|TRBJ2-7
TGCGCCAGCAGCTTGGAGTGGGGGAGTGGAGAGCAGTACTTC
CASSLEWGSGEQYF
>-|TRBV4-3|-|TRBJ2-1
TGCGCCAGCAGCCAAGATAGTTGGTATGAGCAGTTCTTC
CASSQDSWYEQFF
>-|TRBV7-8|TRBD2|TRBJ2-1
TGTGCCAGCAGCGACGGACTAGCGGGGGGGCAGTTCTTC
CASSDGLAGGQFF
>-|TRBV11-2|-|TRBJ1-1
TGTGCCAGCAGACTAACCTGGGAGGGCACTGAAGCTTTCTTT
CASRLTWEGTEAFF
>-|TRBV5-4|TRBD1|TRBJ1-2
TGTGCCAGCAGCTTGCGGGACAGCAGAGACTATGGCTACACCTTC
CASSLRDSRDYGYTF
>-|TRBV7-2|TRBD2|TRBJ2-3
TGTGCCAGCAAGTCGGCTAGCGGGGGGACAGATACGCAGTATTTT
CASKSASGGTDTQYF
>-|TRBV15|TRBD2|TRBJ2-7
TGTGCCACCAGCAGAGGGGGACTAGCGGGAGTGGGGGAGCAGTACTTC
CATSRGGLAGVGEQYF
>-|TRBV28|TRBD1|TRBJ2-2
TGTGCCAGCAGAGGACAGGGGGCGACCGGGGAGCTGTTTTTT
CASRGQGATGELFF
>-|TRBV28|TRBD2|TRBJ2-1
TGTGCCAGCAGTGCTAGCGGGGGGAATCACAATGAGCAGTTCTTC
CASSASGGNHNEQFF
>-|TRBV6-2/TRBV6-3|TRBD2|TRBJ2-5
TGTGCCAGCAGACGACTAGCGGGGGGCCCATCCCAAGAGACCCAGTACTTC
CASRRLAGGPSQETQYF
>-|TRBV6-1|-|TRBJ2-1
TGTGCCAGCAGTGAAGATGGTGGTAGTCCGGCCTACAATGAGCAGTTCTTC
CASSEDGGSPAYNEQFF
>-|TRBV5-6|-|TRBJ1-5
TGTGCCAGCAGCGTACAAGCCCGGGACGGGAATCAGCCCCAGCATTTT
CASSVQARDGNQPQHF
>-|TRBV12-3/TRBV12-4|-|TRBJ1-2
TGTGCCAGCAGTGTGGAGGCGCGGTATGGCTACACCTTC
CASSVEARYGYTF
>few|TRBV4-2|-|TRBJ2-7
TGTGCCAGCAGCCACGTCCCCGACTACGAGCAGTACTTC
CASSHVPDYEQYF
>-|TRBV7-2|-|TRBJ2-7
TGTGCCAGCAGCTTACCGGGCCACTACGAGCAGTACTTC
CASSLPGHYEQYF
>-|TRBV6-2/TRBV6-3|-|TRBJ2-1
TGTGCCAGCAGTCCAAGCGGTGAGCAGTTCTTC
CASSPSGEQFF